A selection of T cell receptor beta chains follows, all from one sample in a study of T cell repertoires in cytomegalovirus infection. These TCRs' antigens remain unknown. In TCRdb, the reads were re-called with MiXCR into one record per CDR3 protein. The sample contains roughly 700,000 distinct CDR3 sequences, 30% to 35% of which appear only once. The sample in question was cultured PBMCs, obtained from culture after CMV antigen stimulation. These receptors all come from a human donor in good health (CMV status not recorded). Some clones in this sample may be carry-over from other donors' samples. Both conserved end residues are trimmed from each CDR3. D genes are given only for firm matches.

d_call,v_call,cdr3_aa
TRBD2,TRBV19,ASSRGRGNTGELF
TRBD2,TRBV5-5,ASSVGGVADTQY
-,TRBV12-3/TRBV12-4,ASSLERPGTGELF
-,TRBV7-2,ASSLYRGNTIY
-,TRBV19,ASRGGTTRDEQY
TRBD1,TRBV20-1,SAGRQGNIQY
-,TRBV6-1,ASSSREGPQH
TRBD1,TRBV7-2,ASSVQGAGYGYT
-,TRBV6-1,ASSTLGRAEAF
-,TRBV7-6,ASTAMDRRTEAF
TRBD1,TRBV30,AWRQQGGHYSNQPQH
TRBD1,TRBV29-1,SVGQGSTYEQY
-,TRBV7-4,AGGTRNTGELF